This TCR beta chain is drawn from a study of blood T cells in healthy people across ages. A word on this clonotype: As yet, its antigen is unknown.

Whole-study results and caveats: Per million T cells, TCR beta diversity dropped about linearly as age rose.

The second PCR ran about 6 to 12 cycles with a sample-barcoded 5' primer and J-beta primers. TCRdb recomputed calls from the 5' RACE reads with MiXCR, one row per CDR3 protein. Altogether roughly 680,000 distinct CDR3 sequences are present, 45% to 60% being singletons, with the ten largest covering 13%. This CDR3 comprises 15 residues. The V gene's germline CDR1 is SGDLS and CDR2 YYNGEE. The sample taken for sequencing was blood. The TCR originated in a woman of 80 years or more in good health. The rearrangement uses TRBV9 and TRBJ2-5, with 8 bases that match TRBD1. The tail of the sequence fits TRBJ2-7 better, so the J call may be wrong. The CDR3 sequence is CASSVDHRGTHEQYF. The CDR3 nucleotides are TGTGCCAGCAGCGTAGATCACAGGGGGACCCACGAGCAGTACTTC.